This TCR beta chain emerged from a study of blood T cell repertoires in COVID-19. Background on the study: Researchers got acute and convalescent COVID-19 samples from the United States, Italy and Spain. T cells, B-cell-depleted T cells, or PBMCs provided the cDNA or gDNA that served as material.

The CDR3 loop spans 15 amino acids. V lost 4 bases to trimming and J lost 3 bases, with 16 bases between them. Germline V lookup: CDR1 MDHEN, CDR2 SYDVKM. Authors' analysis steps: Researchers report that nucleated cell counts were estimated from reference gene primer amplification. Produced via immunoSEQ multiplex PCR; TCRdb's table is partial and in-frame only. V and J calls and clone size are as listed in that table; D and trimming were resolved from the DNA. This table has about 210,000 clones, around 84% appearing once. Specimen: peripheral blood. This TCR came from a man aged 45-60 years with active or convalescent COVID-19. The J gene is TRBJ2-7, the V gene TRBV28, with a tentative D call TRBD1 (5 bases). The CDR3 region has the DNA TGTGCCAGCAGTTCCCCAACCGCACAGGACTACGAGCAGTACTTC. Translated: CASSSPTAQDYEQYF.